The subject of this entry is one T cell receptor beta chain. The target of this receptor is not known. No base quality values were provided; no much bigger clone lies one nucleotide off. The sample belongs to a study of control samples from healthy donors and cancer patients (dated by TCRdb to 2020 to 2021). The CDR3 sequence holds 15 residues, the cysteine and phenylalanine included. This entry keeps only the CDR3 DNA: 45 bases, framed from base 1. V is pared back by 0 bases and J by 0 bases, with 7 bases lying between the germline termini. Looking up the germline V gene (reference sequence) yields CDR1 LNHNV and CDR2 YYDKDF. The library was obtained by the immunoSEQ multiplex PCR assay. Held by TCRdb, this immuneACCESS table contains in-frame sequences only and omits some clones. Under half of the omission traces to an unresolved V gene where checked; the cause of the rest is unknown. The sample table shows around 180,000 clones, and almost 90% are seen once. Around 5.1% of the sample is in the top ten clones.

Sample: blood. The chain employs TRBV15 and TRBJ2-3; the D gene is perhaps TRBD1 or TRBD2, each of them matching over 5 bases. The receptor comes from a woman between 25 and 40 years old in good health. The sequence in DNA is TGTGCCACCAGCAGAGATGGGGACAGCACAGATACGCAGTATTTT. This codes for CATSRDGDSTDTQYF.